The next 22 T cell receptor beta chains were all read from a single sample in a study of CD8 T cells in ankylosing spondylitis (TCRdb year 2017). What the authors observed across the whole study: Blood from ankylosing spondylitis patients appeared to be characterized by a TCR beta motif made up of seven or eight highly homologous amino acid variants.

The receptor library was made with 5' RACE. This sample was sequenced with an Illumina HiSeq 2500. Using fastp at Q25 and MiXCR, TCRdb reprocessed the public reads and kept productive beta chains. Each entry is one CDR3 protein sequence, shown with its most common DNA and genes. Counted in this sample were around 770,000 distinct CDR3 sequences; under 20% of them appeared once. The ten largest account for over 15% of the sample. These TCRs are of unknown antigen specificity. Material for sequencing was blood, either unsorted or a sorted T cell fraction (not recorded which). The receptors come from a male donor with ankylosing spondylitis.

This clonotype was picked up a small number of times. The chain uses TRBV21-1 and TRBJ2-1; TRBD1 is taken as the D call from the table, unchecked against the DNA. TRBV21-1 is a documented pseudogene. The CDR3 has 14 residues. CDR3 in DNA: TGTGCCAGCAGTTTGGGGGGCTTTAGGAATGAGCAGTTCTTC. This translates into CASSLGGFRNEQFF.

This clonotype has only a few counts. The V gene is TRBV11-2, the J gene TRBJ2-1; 8 bases fit TRBD1. Germline trimming cut 0 bases from V and 6 bases from J; bases unmatched to any gene: 4. The CDR3 has 15 amino acids. The germline V gene encodes CDR1 SGHAT and CDR2 FQNNGV. The CDR3 protein is CASSLDRGRFNEQFF. The CDR3 nucleotides read TGTGCCAGCAGCTTAGACAGGGGGCGCTTCAATGAGCAGTTCTTC.

This rearrangement joins TRBV15 to TRBJ2-5; 7 nucleotides match TRBD2. Germline V gene data show CDR1 as LNHNV and CDR2 as YYDKDF (reference sequence). Trimming cost V 3 bases and J 3 bases; bases outside gene matches: 7. There are 15 residues in the CDR3. The CDR3 sequence is CATSRGGVAEETQYF. The CDR3 DNA follows: TGTGCCACCAGCAGGGGGGGGGTAGCCGAAGAGACCCAGTACTTC.

This clonotype was recorded many times. The genes are TRBV4-2 and TRBJ1-1; D is unresolved. The V gene lost 0 bases and the J gene lost 5 bases, with 13 bases spanning the gap. The CDR3 is 15 residues long. Germline CDR1 LGHNA, CDR2 YNFKEQ. CDR3: CASSQDPGRWTEAFF. The CDR3 region has the DNA TGTGCCAGCAGCCAAGATCCCGGGAGATGGACTGAAGCTTTCTTT.

This clonotype has a handful of counts. The chain has TRBV10-3 and TRBJ2-7; 7 bases are shared with TRBD2. V shed 0 bases, J shed 5 bases, and the junction held 7 bases outside the gene matches. The CDR3 is 15 amino acids. Germline CDR1 is ENHRY and CDR2 is SYGVKD. The CDR3 spells CAISESLGGDHEQYF. CDR3 nucleotides: TGTGCCATCAGTGAGTCGTTGGGAGGGGACCACGAGCAGTACTTC.

The chain carries TRBV5-1 and TRBJ2-2, with a tentative D call TRBD1 (7 bases). V dropped 4 bases and J dropped 0 bases, with 13 bases sitting between them. CDR1 is SGHRS, CDR2 YFSETQ, per germline. The CDR3 has 16 amino acids. The CDR3 is CASSPRGTANTGELFF. The CDR3 coding sequence is TGCGCCAGCAGCCCCCGGGGGACAGCGAACACCGGGGAGCTGTTTTTT. Complete variable domain (other parts from reference TRBV5-1 and TRBJ2-2): KAGVTQTPRYLIKTRGQQVTLSCSPISGHRSVSWYQQTPGQGLQFLFEYFSETQRNKGNFPGRFSGRQFSNSRSEMNVSTLELGDSALYLCASSPRGTANTGELFFGEGSRLTVL.

This clonotype has at least ten counts. The chain is built from TRBV5-1 and TRBJ2-5; 16 bases fit TRBD2. Per the germline V gene, CDR1 is SGHRS and CDR2 is YFSETQ. V gave up 4 bases and J gave up 1 base; unmatched junction bases: 7. This CDR3 is built from 18 residues. In DNA, the CDR3 is TGCGCCAGCAGCCGGGGACTAGCGGGAGGGACTCTCCAAGAGACCCAGTACTTC. This encodes CASSRGLAGGTLQETQYF. Complete variable domain (other parts from reference TRBV5-1 and TRBJ2-5): KAGVTQTPRYLIKTRGQQVTLSCSPISGHRSVSWYQQTPGQGLQFLFEYFSETQRNKGNFPGRFSGRQFSNSRSEMNVSTLELGDSALYLCASSRGLAGGTLQETQYFGPGTRLLVL.

In this sample, this clonotype turned up a few times. This chain connects TRBV5-1 to TRBJ2-1; perhaps D is TRBD1 or TRBD2 (5 bases each). The V gene lost 7 bases and the J gene lost 6 bases, with 14 bases spanning the gap. Germline V lookup: CDR1 SGHRS, CDR2 YFSETQ. CDR3 length equals 13 residues. CDR3: CASGLSGSNEQFF. In DNA, the CDR3 is TGCGCCAGCGGGCTTTCAGGGAGCAATGAGCAGTTCTTC.

The chain employs TRBV12-3 or TRBV12-4 and TRBJ1-2, with a possible D match to TRBD1 (5 bases). CDR3 length equals 16 residues. V lost 6 bases and J 0 bases, leaving 17 bases between the germline ends. Here the CDR3 DNA reads TGTGCCAGCAGGCCCACGGCCCCGGGACCTAACTATGGCTACACCTTC. This codes for CASRPTAPGPNYGYTF.

This rearrangement joins TRBV12-3 or TRBV12-4 to TRBJ1-3; D unresolved. The CDR3 consists of 14 residues. V shed 6 bases and J shed 0 bases, with 9 bases lying between them. CDR3 in amino acids: CASSTSDSGNTIYF. CDR3 nucleotides: TGTGCCAGCAGCACTTCCGACTCTGGAAACACCATATATTTT.

The V gene is TRBV5-1, the J gene TRBJ2-2, with D possibly being TRBD1 (5 bases). Per the germline V gene, CDR1 is SGHRS and CDR2 is YFSETQ. The CDR3 runs to 14 residues. The V and J ends lost 7 bases and 1 base respectively, with 11 bases between them. The CDR3 DNA reads as TGCGCCAGCTTTAAGGGGCTGAACACCGGGGAGCTGTTTTTT. This codes for CASFKGLNTGELFF.

This clonotype was seen a handful of times. The chain combines TRBV6-5 with TRBJ1-2, with a tentative D call TRBD1 (5 bases). Trimming left V 11 bases short and J 3 bases short, with 13 bases between. This CDR3 comprises 12 residues. Germline values: CDR1 MNHEY, CDR2 SVGAGI. CDR3 in amino acids: CAAGGDDYGYTF. In nucleotides, the CDR3 is TGTGCCGCCGGGGGGGACGACTATGGCTACACCTTC.

In regard to this clonotype: Sequence at one end of the junction differs from germline and may be a read error. The rearrangement joins TRBV6-1 to TRBJ1-4; 7 bases are a match to TRBD1. Germline CDR1 and CDR2: MNHNS and SASEGT. The CDR3 totals 13 residues. The CDR3 protein is CASSEAYRTGSVF. As DNA, the CDR3 is TGTGCCAGCAGTGAAGCCTACCGGACAGGCTCGGTTTTT.

This chain joins TRBV4-2 and TRBJ2-3, with 7 bases identical to TRBD2. CDR3 length: 18 residues. V lost 0 bases, J lost 1 base, and 10 bases stayed unmatched. Germline V lookup: CDR1 LGHNA, CDR2 YNFKEQ. The CDR3 spells CASSQEMGGSIRTDTQYF. The CDR3 DNA reads as TGTGCCAGCAGCCAAGAGATGGGCGGGAGTATTCGCACAGATACGCAGTATTTT.

The rearrangement joins TRBV20-1 to TRBJ2-7; 8 bases are shared with TRBD2. Germline CDR1 is DFQATT and CDR2 is SNEGSKA (reference sequence). Unmatched junction bases numbered 10, after V lost 5 bases and J lost 4 bases. The CDR3 totals 14 residues. CDR3 bases: TGCAGTGCTCCGAGACTAGCGACCCCATACGAGCAGTACTTC. Its protein is CSAPRLATPYEQYF.

This clonotype has only a few counts. The DNA of the CDR3 is TGCGCCAGCAGCCAAGAAGTGACTAGCGGGATTCCCTACGAGCAGTACTTC. This sequence encodes CASSQEVTSGIPYEQYF. This rearrangement joins TRBV4-3 to TRBJ2-7, with TRBD2 matching over 11 bases. Germline CDR1 is LGHNA and CDR2 is YSLEER. Trimming took 0 bases from V and 2 from J; bases not matched to a gene: 6. The CDR3 has 17 amino acids.

This clonotype was seen a few times. V gene TRBV5-6 combines with J gene TRBJ2-7; D perhaps matches TRBD1 (5 bases). CDR1 and CDR2 (germline): SGHDT, YYEEEE. This CDR3 has 13 residues. V was shortened by 0 bases and J by 3 bases, with 7 bases between the two germline ends. CDR3 nucleotide sequence: TGTGCCAGCAGCTTGGAACAGGACTACGAGCAGTACTTC. Amino acids: CASSLEQDYEQYF.

The chain carries TRBV12-3 or TRBV12-4 and TRBJ1-3; TRBD1 matches at 10 bases. The CDR3 spans 13 residues. Trimming removed 9 bases from V and 7 bases from J; junction bases left unmatched: 6. CDR3 residues: CASRDRGRNTIYF. The CDR3 DNA reads TGTGCCAGTCGGGACAGGGGAAGGAACACCATATATTTT.

The genes are TRBV12-3 or TRBV12-4 and TRBJ2-3; D is unclear. Trimming stripped 3 bases from V and 6 bases from J, with 13 bases between. The CDR3 spans 14 residues. The CDR3 region has the DNA TGTGCCAGCAGTTTGGGCAGGCGACTGGATACGCAGTATTTT. Protein sequence: CASSLGRRLDTQYF.

This clonotype has a handful of counts. V usage is TRBV19 and J usage is TRBJ2-6; TRBD1 matches 7 bases. V lost 3 bases to trimming and J lost 1 base; unmatched junction nucleotides: 9. CDR3 size: 18 residues. Germline V lookup: CDR1 LNHDA, CDR2 SQIVND (reference sequence). CDR3 bases: TGTGCCAGTAGTATTGGGGACAGCCGATGGTCTGGGGCCAACGTCCTGACTTTC. The encoded protein is CASSIGDSRWSGANVLTF.

The V and J genes are TRBV20-1 and TRBJ2-7, with TRBD1 as a possible D gene (6 bases). The CDR3 length is 13 residues. The V end lost 4 bases, the J end lost 1 base, and 11 bases lay between the germline ends. The germline V gene encodes CDR1 DFQATT and CDR2 SNEGSKA (reference sequence). As DNA, the CDR3 is TGCAGTGCTATAGGGCAGGGGTCCTACGAGCAGTACTTC. It codes for CSAIGQGSYEQYF.

V usage is TRBV4-1 and J usage is TRBJ2-7; TRBD2 matches at 11 bases. The CDR3 sequence is 17 residues long. The germline V gene encodes CDR1 MGHRA and CDR2 YSYEKL. Germline trimming cut 1 base from V and 2 bases from J; bases unmatched to any gene: 7. For the CDR3, the DNA is TGCGCCAGCAGCCAAGTATATCGTAGCGGGGGGGCCTACGAGCAGTACTTC. It encodes CASSQVYRSGGAYEQYF.